The 18 T cell receptor beta chains listed next were all sequenced from one sample in a study of blood T cell repertoires in COVID-19. Here immunoSEQ multiplex PCR was the method, and the copy in TCRdb shows in-frame clones only, minus some. The sample shows 490,000 or so clones, approximately 87% of them seen only once. Sequencing was done on a sample of PBMCs or T cells enriched from blood (not recorded which). These receptors originate from a woman aged 35 to 49 who had recovered from COVID-19.

V and J are TRBV19 and TRBJ1-2; the D gene is possibly TRBD1 (5 bases). Per the germline V gene, CDR1 is LNHDA and CDR2 is SQIVND (reference sequence). V was cut by 3 bases and J by 4 bases, with 15 bases left in between. The CDR3 has 15 amino acids. The CDR3 sequence is CASSMRQGGGYGYTF. For the CDR3, the DNA is TGTGCCAGTAGTATGCGGCAGGGAGGCGGCTATGGCTACACCTTC. Supplemented by reference TRBV19 and TRBJ1-2, the full variable domain reads DGGITQSPKYLFRKEGQNVTLSCEQNLNHDAMYWYRQDPGQGLRLIYYSQIVNDFQKGDIAEGYSVSREKKESFPLTVTSAQKNPTAFYLCASSMRQGGGYGYTFGSGTRLTVV.

The V and J genes are TRBV24-1 and TRBJ2-2; 16 bases map to TRBD2. The J segment lost 7 bases and the V segment lost 2 bases, leaving 6 bases of the junction unmatched. Germline V CDR1 and CDR2: KGHDR, SFDVKD. This CDR3 spans 18 amino acids. The CDR3 region has the DNA TGTGCCACCAGTGATTCGGGACTAGCGGGAGGGCAGGTCGGGGAGCTGTTTTTT. Protein: CATSDSGLAGGQVGELFF.

V and J are TRBV19 and TRBJ2-3; maybe TRBD2 (5 bases). Trimming removed 6 bases at V and 0 bases at J, with 10 bases between. CDR3 length: 14 residues. Germline V gene data show CDR1 as LNHDA and CDR2 as SQIVND (reference sequence). The CDR3: CASRRAPSTDTQYF. CDR3 nucleotides: TGTGCCAGTAGGCGGGCACCTAGCACAGATACGCAGTATTTT.

This clone was found a few times. J is TRBJ1-3 and V is TRBV18, with D perhaps matching TRBD1 (5 bases). Trimming cost V 3 bases and J 8 bases, with 11 bases left between them. Germline-derived CDR1 and CDR2 are KGHSH and LQKENI. This CDR3 is 13 amino acids long. The DNA for the CDR3 is TGTGCCAGCTCACCTAAGGGGTCGGACACCATATATTTT. Its translation: CASSPKGSDTIYF.

The rearrangement links TRBV30 to TRBJ1-1, with 8 bases that match TRBD1. This CDR3 contains 18 residues. V shed 2 bases, J shed 1 base, and the junction held 15 bases outside the gene matches. CDR1 and CDR2 from the germline V gene are GTSNPN and SVGIG (reference sequence). The CDR3 bases are TGTGCCTGGAGTTTCCGGGCACAGGGGGATTTTTGGAACACTGAAGCTTTCTTT. Residues: CAWSFRAQGDFWNTEAFF. Full variable domain (remainder filled in from reference TRBV30 and TRBJ1-1): SQTIHQWPATLVQPVGSPLSLECTVEGTSNPNLYWYRQAAGRGLQLLFYSVGIGQISSEVPQNLSASRPQDRQFILSSKKLLLSDSGFYLCAWSFRAQGDFWNTEAFFGQGTRLTVV.

The V gene is TRBV4-1, the J gene TRBJ1-6; D is possibly TRBD1 (6 bases). Trimming took 0 bases from V and 0 from J, leaving 12 bases between them. The CDR3 consists of 18 residues. CDR1 is MGHRA and CDR2 is YSYEKL in the germline V gene. CDR3 sequence (DNA): TGCGCCAGCAGCCAAGAGGGGGCCGATAGCTCCTATAATTCACCCCTCCACTTT. Its protein is CASSQEGADSSYNSPLHF.

This clone was seen just once. J is TRBJ2-1 and V is TRBV4-3, with 15 bases aligning to TRBD2. The germline V gene encodes CDR1 LGHNA and CDR2 YSLEER. This CDR3 is 17 amino acids long. V lost 5 bases, J lost 7 bases, and 9 bases stayed unmatched. The CDR3 is CASSEAGLAGGHNEQFF. CDR3 nucleotides: TGCGCCAGCAGCGAAGCCGGACTAGCGGGAGGGCATAATGAGCAGTTCTTC.

The chain carries TRBV4-3 and TRBJ2-2; unclear D gene. With 1 base removed from V and 8 bases from J, the gap between germline ends came to 14 bases. The CDR3 extends over 15 amino acids. Germline V lookup: CDR1 LGHNA, CDR2 YSLEER. For the CDR3, the DNA is TGCGCCAGCAGCCAAGTCTCTACTCGCCGGGGGGAGCTGTTTTTT. Residues: CASSQVSTRRGELFF.

This chain connects TRBV14 to TRBJ2-5; 7 bases align to TRBD2. The CDR3 has 18 residues. Germline assignment: CDR1 SGHDN and CDR2 FVKESK. Losses at the gene ends were 1 base for V and 3 bases for J; bases not matched to a gene: 14. DNA of the CDR3: TGTGCCAGCAGCCAAGTGGGAGTGACTAGCCGCAAAAAAGAGACCCAGTACTTC. Its protein is CASSQVGVTSRKKETQYF.

The genes are TRBV29-1 and TRBJ1-2; D not resolved. V was shortened by 6 bases and J by 4 bases, with 15 bases between the two germline ends. The CDR3 is made up of 13 amino acids. Germline CDR1 reads SQVTM; CDR2 reads ANQGSEA. CDR3 region: CSVNPARVYGYTF. In DNA form, the CDR3 reads TGCAGCGTCAACCCGGCCCGGGTCTATGGCTACACCTTC.

This rearrangement joins TRBV13 to TRBJ1-2; D gene ambiguous. CDR3 length: 13 residues. V was shortened by 0 bases and J by 8 bases, with 10 bases between the two germline ends. Germline V gene lookup returns CDR1 PRHDT and CDR2 FYEKMQ (reference sequence). The CDR3, as DNA: TGTGCCAGCAGCTTAGGTTCCTTTCCGGGCTACACCTTC. It codes for CASSLGSFPGYTF.

V gene TRBV5-6 combines with J gene TRBJ2-3, with 8 bases fitting TRBD2. V dropped 0 bases and J dropped 1; count of bases not matched to a gene: 4. The germline gives CDR1 SGHDT, CDR2 YYEEEE. This CDR3 region has 16 residues. The CDR3 region has the DNA TGTGCCAGCAGCTTGGGAGCGGGAGCTGGCACAGATACGCAGTATTTT. Amino acids: CASSLGAGAGTDTQYF. Full variable domain (outside the CDR3, taken from reference TRBV5-6 and TRBJ2-3): DAGVTQSPTHLIKTRGQQVTLRCSPKSGHDTVSWYQQALGQGPQFIFQYYEEEERQRGNFPDRFSGHQFPNYSSELNVNALLLGDSALYLCASSLGAGAGTDTQYFGPGTRLTVL.

The chain joins TRBV3-1 (or the pseudogene TRBV3-2) to TRBJ2-7; TRBD2 aligns across 8 bases. Germline values: CDR1 LGHDT, CDR2 YNNKEL (reference sequence). The CDR3 runs to 17 residues. V was pared by 4 bases and J by 6 bases, with 17 bases of the junction left unmatched. The chain's CDR3 is CASSLRGAGAAGGEQYF. The CDR3 DNA sequence: TGTGCCAGCAGCCTACGGGGGGCGGGAGCCGCGGGGGGCGAGCAGTACTTC.

V gene TRBV29-1 combines with J gene TRBJ1-2; D might be TRBD1 (6 bases). Germline lookup yields CDR1 SQVTM and CDR2 ANQGSEA. V gave up 5 bases and J gave up 9 bases, with 16 bases separating them. This CDR3 is built from 12 residues. CDR3 nucleotides: TGCAGCGTTCTGGGGACAAATCTCCGCTACACCTTC. This codes for CSVLGTNLRYTF.

The V call is TRBV7-9, the J call TRBJ2-6; 7 bases are shared with TRBD1. V lost 5 bases, J lost 0 bases, and 13 bases stayed unmatched. Germline V CDR1 and CDR2: SEHNR, FQNEAQ (reference sequence). The CDR3 sequence is 19 residues long. The CDR3 nucleotides read TGTGCCAGCAGCGTTAAGTGGGGACAGATGAGCTCTGGGGCCAACGTCCTGACTTTC. Amino acid sequence: CASSVKWGQMSSGANVLTF.

As for this clone: Other DNA variants within this sample encode the same CDR3. V and J are TRBV4-1 and TRBJ1-5; 8 nucleotides match TRBD1. Per the germline V gene, CDR1 is MGHRA and CDR2 is YSYEKL. The CDR3 runs 13 residues. Germline trimming cut 3 bases from V and 5 bases from J; bases unmatched to any gene: 0. The CDR3 reads CASSQDRDQPQHF. The CDR3 DNA sequence: TGCGCCAGCAGCCAGGACAGGGATCAGCCCCAGCATTTT.

This chain uses TRBV5-6 with TRBJ2-1; D is undetermined. The CDR3 loop spans 16 amino acids. Germline CDR1 SGHDT, CDR2 YYEEEE. V lost 4 bases to trimming and J lost 0 bases, with 14 bases between them. The CDR3, as DNA: TGTGCCAGCAGCCCCCGGGTCTCAAACTCCTACAATGAGCAGTTCTTC. It specifies CASSPRVSNSYNEQFF. The complete variable domain, with remaining parts taken from reference TRBV5-6 and TRBJ2-1, reads DAGVTQSPTHLIKTRGQQVTLRCSPKSGHDTVSWYQQALGQGPQFIFQYYEEEERQRGNFPDRFSGHQFPNYSSELNVNALLLGDSALYLCASSPRVSNSYNEQFFGPGTRLTVL.

The chain combines TRBV10-3 with TRBJ2-7, with TRBD2 identical over 11 bases. Trimming removed 4 bases from V and 3 bases from J; junction bases left unmatched: 5. The length of the CDR3 is 15 residues. The V gene's germline CDR1 is ENHRY and CDR2 SYGVKD. The chain's CDR3 is CAISVTSGSNYEQYF. CDR3 coding DNA: TGTGCCATCAGTGTCACTAGCGGGAGTAACTACGAGCAGTACTTC.